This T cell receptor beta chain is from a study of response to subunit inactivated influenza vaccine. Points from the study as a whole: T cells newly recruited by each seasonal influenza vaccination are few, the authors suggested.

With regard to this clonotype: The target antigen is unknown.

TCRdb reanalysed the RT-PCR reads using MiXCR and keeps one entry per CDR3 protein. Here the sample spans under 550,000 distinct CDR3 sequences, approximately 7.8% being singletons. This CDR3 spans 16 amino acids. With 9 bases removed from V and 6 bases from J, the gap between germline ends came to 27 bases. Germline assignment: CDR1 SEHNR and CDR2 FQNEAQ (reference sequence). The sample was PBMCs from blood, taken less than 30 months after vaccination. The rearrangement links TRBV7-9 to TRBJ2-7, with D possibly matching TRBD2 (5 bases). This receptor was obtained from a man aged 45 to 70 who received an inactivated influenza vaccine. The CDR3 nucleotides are TGTGCCAGTATTCATACTGGGCAGCCGTCCCGGGGCGAGCAGTACTTC. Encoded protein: CASIHTGQPSRGEQYF.